This T cell receptor (beta chain) was obtained from a study of shared clonotypes between healthy human individuals. Each cell subset's genomic DNA was divided evenly among several immunoSEQ plates. Using immunoSEQ multiplex PCR, the repertoire was profiled, and TCRdb retains in-frame clones only, with some absent. The sample lists around 600,000 clones, 97% occurring once. In the case of this clone: Its antigen remains unidentified.

Germline lookup yields CDR1 SNHLY and CDR2 FYNNEI. The length of the CDR3 is 14 residues. Trimming removed 9 bases from V and 0 bases from J, with 15 bases in between. Study findings and constraints: Investigators collected only blood, and repertoires in tissues likely differ.

The sample taken for sequencing was naive CD4+ T cells sorted from blood. Sample subset: CD45RA+ positively selected. V usage is TRBV2 and J usage is TRBJ2-7; TRBD1 is a possible D gene (6 bases). The sequence was collected from a woman younger than 45 in good health. Written as DNA, the CDR3 is TGTGCCAGTAACAGGGACCCTATCTCCTACGAGCAGTACTTC. This codes for CASNRDPISYEQYF.